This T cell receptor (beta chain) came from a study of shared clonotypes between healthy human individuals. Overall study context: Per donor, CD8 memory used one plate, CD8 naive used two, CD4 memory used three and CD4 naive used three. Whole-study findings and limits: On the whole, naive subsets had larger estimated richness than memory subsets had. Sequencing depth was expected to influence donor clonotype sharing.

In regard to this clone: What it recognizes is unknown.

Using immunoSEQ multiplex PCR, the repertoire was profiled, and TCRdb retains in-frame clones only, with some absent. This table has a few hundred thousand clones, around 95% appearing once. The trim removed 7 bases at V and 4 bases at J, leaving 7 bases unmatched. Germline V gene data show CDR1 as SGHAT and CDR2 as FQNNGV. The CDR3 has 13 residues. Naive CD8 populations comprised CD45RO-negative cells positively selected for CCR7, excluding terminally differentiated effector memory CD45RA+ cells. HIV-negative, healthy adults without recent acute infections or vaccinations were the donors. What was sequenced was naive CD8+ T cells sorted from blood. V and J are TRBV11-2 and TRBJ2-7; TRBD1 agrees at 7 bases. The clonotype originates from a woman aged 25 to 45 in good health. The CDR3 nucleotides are TGTGCCAGCACCCCGGACAGGTCTTACGAGCAGTACTTC. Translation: CASTPDRSYEQYF.